This note documents a single T cell receptor beta chain sequence. What it binds is unknown. The data belong to a study of T cell repertoires in cytomegalovirus infection. Study information: Public TCR beta signatures were indicative of both CMV infection and a matching HLA type.

Points from the study as a whole: It was HLA-C-restricted CMV-specific TCR beta clonotypes that dominated the response ex vivo. Identification of carriers of CMV plus the relevant HLA was performed using cumulative public TCR beta family frequency.

TCRdb re-analysed the reads in MiXCR, keeping a single row per CDR3 protein. The profile covers about 130,000 distinct CDR3 sequences, with 20% to 30% appearing a single time and 30% to 40% taken by the ten largest. The sample was PBMCs, sequenced either directly or after in vitro stimulation (not recorded which). This TCR derives from a human donor in good health (CMV status not recorded). Some clones in this sample may be carry-over from other donors' samples.

DNA for the CDR3: TGTGCCAGCTCACGAAACCGGGACAGGGACCACGAGCAGTACTTC. Translating gives CASSRNRDRDHEQYF. This chain links TRBV18 with TRBJ2-7; 9 positions agree with TRBD1. Germline V lookup: CDR1 KGHSH, CDR2 LQKENI. The CDR3 totals 15 residues. J gave up 5 bases and V 4 bases, and 9 bases lay outside the gene matches.